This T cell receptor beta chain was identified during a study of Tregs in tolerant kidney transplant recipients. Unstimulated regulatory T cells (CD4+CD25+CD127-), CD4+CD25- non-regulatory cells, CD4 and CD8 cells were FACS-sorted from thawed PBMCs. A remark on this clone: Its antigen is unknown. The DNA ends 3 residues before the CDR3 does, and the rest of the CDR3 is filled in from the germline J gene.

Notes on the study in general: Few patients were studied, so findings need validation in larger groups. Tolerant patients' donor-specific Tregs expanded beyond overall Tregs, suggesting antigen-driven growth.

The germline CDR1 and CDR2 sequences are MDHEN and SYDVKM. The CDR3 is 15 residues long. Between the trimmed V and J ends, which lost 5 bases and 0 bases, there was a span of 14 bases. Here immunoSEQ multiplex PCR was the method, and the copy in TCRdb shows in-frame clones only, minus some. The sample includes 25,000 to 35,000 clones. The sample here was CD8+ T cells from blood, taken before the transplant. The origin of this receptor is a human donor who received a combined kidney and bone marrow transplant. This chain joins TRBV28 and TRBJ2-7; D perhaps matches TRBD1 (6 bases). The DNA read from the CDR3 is TGTGCCAGCAGTCCAACAGGGATATACTCCTACGAG. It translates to CASSPTGIYSYE. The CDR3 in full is CASSPTGIYSYEQYF.